This T cell receptor beta chain derives from a study of blood T cells in healthy people across ages. The CDR3 contains 13 residues. Germline V lookup: CDR1 LGHNA, CDR2 YSLEER. The V end lost 0 bases, the J end lost 4 bases, and 6 bases lay between the germline ends. General study points: Long-lived donors exceeded aged donors in naive CD4+ cells and diversity. CMV status of donors was unknown, possibly confounding expanded clonotype changes.

Donor samples were obtained from healthy Caucasian individuals from Russia, aged about 6 to 95. In its sample, this clonotype was seen many times. Its cognate antigen is unknown. Then a second PCR, running roughly 7 to 11 cycles, was carried out with a sample-barcoded 5' primer and a J-beta primer mix. Each cDNA molecule was tagged by a template-switch adaptor with 12 random nucleotides. TCRdb processed the 5' RACE reads anew with MiXCR; each CDR3 protein has one entry. The sample holds 550,000 to 650,000 distinct CDR3 sequences, about 30% seen once. This clonotype originated in a woman of 80 years or more in good health. The specimen was blood. The chain recombines TRBV4-3 with TRBJ1-1; D gene ambiguous. The CDR3: CASSQDRSTEAFF. In nucleotides, the CDR3 is TGCGCCAGCAGCCAAGATAGGTCCACTGAAGCTTTCTTT.